These 32 T cell receptor beta chains share one sample of origin, sequenced in a study of beta chain features in type 1 diabetes. TCRB transcripts that were expressed got sequenced, as all of the isolated RNA had been reverse transcribed. Measured with immunoSEQ multiplex PCR; TCRdb has only the in-frame clones, and not every one. Among 680,000 or so clones listed, around 15% were seen once. Antigens of these TCRs are unknown. Study results and caveats: TCRB CDR3s from Type 1 diabetes patients were moderately but significantly shorter in all four CD4+ subsets.

Material: naive CD4+ T cells from blood. Source of these receptors: a man aged 18 to 30 with type 1 diabetes.

The genes are TRBV30 and TRBJ2-1, with unresolved D. Germline V gene sequence: CDR1 GTSNPN, CDR2 SVGIG (reference sequence). The V end lost 0 bases, the J end lost 10 bases, and 10 bases lay between the germline ends. The CDR3 sequence is 12 residues long. In nucleotides, the CDR3 is TGTGCCTGGAGTGTAGTCTTTGGAGAGCAGTTCTTC. Its translation: CAWSVVFGEQFF.

This clone was found a few times. This chain uses TRBV10-3 with TRBJ2-3, with 7 bases matching TRBD1. With V trimmed by 6 bases and J by 3 bases, 6 bases remained unmatched. CDR3 length: 14 residues. Germline-derived CDR1 and CDR2 are ENHRY and SYGVKD. CDR3 DNA sequence: TGTGCCATCAGCTGGGGACAGACGACAGATACGCAGTATTTT. Translation: CAISWGQTTDTQYF.

The gene calls are TRBV18 and TRBJ1-1, with a weak D call TRBD1 (5 bases). Looked up from germline, CDR1 is KGHSH and CDR2 is LQKENI. V lost 3 bases, J lost 4 bases, and 15 bases lay in between. CDR3 length: 15 amino acids. In DNA, the CDR3 is TGTGCCAGCTCACCTCGCTCCGAGGGGAGCACTGAAGCTTTCTTT. Encoded protein: CASSPRSEGSTEAFF.

There are a few counts of this clone. The J gene is TRBJ2-1, the V gene TRBV5-4; D not certain. The CDR3 runs to 12 residues. Trimming shortened V by 2 bases and J by 8 bases, and 8 bases separated the two germline ends. CDR1 and CDR2 from the germline V gene are SGHNT and YYREEE (reference sequence). This CDR3 reads CASSFQGYEQFF. The CDR3 coding sequence is TGTGCCAGCAGCTTTCAAGGGTATGAGCAGTTCTTC.

V is TRBV19 and J is TRBJ1-1; D may be TRBD1 (5 bases). The CDR3 loop spans 12 amino acids. Between the trimmed V and J ends, which lost 10 bases and 1 base, there was a span of 10 bases. Germline V lookup: CDR1 LNHDA, CDR2 SQIVND (reference sequence). The CDR3 bases are TGTGCCATAGGCGGGGGGAACACTGAAGCTTTCTTT. It encodes CAIGGGNTEAFF.

This clone has a handful of counts. The V call is TRBV30, the J call TRBJ2-7; 9 positions match TRBD1. The germline V gene encodes CDR1 GTSNPN and CDR2 SVGIG (reference sequence). The CDR3 length is 15 residues. V lost 3 bases to trimming and J lost 5 bases; unmatched junction nucleotides: 11. DNA for the CDR3: TGTGCCTGGAGGGGGGGGACAGGGCTTTCCCACGAGCAGTACTTC. It codes for CAWRGGTGLSHEQYF.

In this sample, this clone turned up a few times. This chain's CDR3 is CAWSVSDGEAFF. The CDR3 coding sequence is TGTGCCTGGAGTGTAAGCGATGGTGAAGCTTTCTTT. The J gene is TRBJ1-1, the V gene TRBV30, with D unclear. Per germline, CDR1 GTSNPN and CDR2 SVGIG (reference sequence). This CDR3 has 12 residues. V was shortened by 0 bases and J by 7 bases, with 9 bases between the two germline ends.

This clone appeared a few times. In the same sample, other DNA sequences code for this CDR3. This chain links TRBV10-3 with TRBJ2-5; no clear D gene. CDR3 length equals 15 residues. Germline values: CDR1 ENHRY, CDR2 SYGVKD. V lost 4 bases and J lost 2, with 14 bases in between. The CDR3 region is CAISGTSYPQETQYF. In nucleotides, the CDR3 is TGTGCCATCAGTGGAACCAGCTATCCGCAAGAGACCCAGTACTTC.

This clone was picked up a small number of times. The rearrangement links TRBV9 to TRBJ1-5; tentative D call: TRBD1 (5 bases). V shed 1 base and J shed 1 base, with 9 bases lying between them. The CDR3 is made up of 15 amino acids. Germline V CDR1 and CDR2: SGDLS, YYNGEE. The DNA of the CDR3 is TGTGCCAGCAGCGTAACAGGAGAAAGCAATCAGCCCCAGCATTTT. Protein: CASSVTGESNQPQHF. Full variable domain (outside the CDR3, taken from reference TRBV9 and TRBJ1-5): DSGVTQTPKHLITATGQRVTLRCSPRSGDLSVYWYQQSLDQGLQFLIQYYNGEERAKGNILERFSAQQFPDLHSELNLSSLELGDSALYFCASSVTGESNQPQHFGDGTRLSIL.

V usage is TRBV5-1 and J usage is TRBJ1-2; TRBD1 agrees at 10 bases. The CDR3 is 16 amino acids. The germline CDR1 and CDR2 sequences are SGHRS and YFSETQ. The J segment lost 3 bases and the V segment lost 3 bases, leaving 8 bases of the junction unmatched. In nucleotides, the CDR3 is TGCGCCAGCAGCTCCGGGACAGGGGTTGAGGACTATGGCTACACCTTC. The encoded protein is CASSSGTGVEDYGYTF.

This clone occurred a few times. This sequence joins TRBV2 and TRBJ1-5; D is unclear. The germline V gene encodes CDR1 SNHLY and CDR2 FYNNEI. The ends were cut back, 6 bases at V and 11 bases at J, with 20 bases in the middle. CDR3 length: 14 amino acids. The CDR3 bases are TGTGCCAGCAGGGACGGAGTGCACCTAGGGTCCCAGCATTTT. As protein: CASRDGVHLGSQHF.

This clone appeared a few times. This same CDR3 is encoded by further DNA sequences in the sample. This chain uses TRBV11-2 with TRBJ2-7; D is possibly TRBD2 (5 bases). Germline CDR1 is SGHAT and CDR2 is FQNNGV. The CDR3 is 13 amino acids. V dropped 1 base and J dropped 2 bases, with 6 bases sitting between them. Here the CDR3 reads CASSLAGTYEQYF. The CDR3 DNA follows: TGTGCCAGCAGCTTAGCGGGAACCTACGAGCAGTACTTC.

This chain uses TRBV30 with TRBJ1-4; 9 bases align to TRBD1. This CDR3 has 14 residues. CDR1 is GTSNPN and CDR2 is SVGIG in the germline V gene (reference sequence). V lost 0 bases to trimming and J lost 5 bases; unmatched junction nucleotides: 1. The CDR3 loop is CAWSVQGANEKLFF. For the CDR3, the DNA is TGTGCCTGGAGTGTACAGGGGGCGAATGAAAAACTGTTTTTT.

The chain links TRBV2 to TRBJ2-6; D possibly matches TRBD1 or TRBD2 (5 bases each). This CDR3 spans 16 amino acids. Germline CDR1 and CDR2: SNHLY and FYNNEI. The V end lost 6 bases, the J end lost 0 bases, and 12 bases lay between the germline ends. The CDR3 coding sequence is TGTGCCAGCAGCGACCGGGACGGCTCTGGGGCCAACGTCCTGACTTTC. As protein: CASSDRDGSGANVLTF.

The chain uses TRBV5-1 and TRBJ2-1; 12 nucleotides line up with TRBD1. Germline CDR1 is SGHRS and CDR2 is YFSETQ. V was pared by 4 bases and J by 8 bases, with 13 bases of the junction left unmatched. The CDR3 has 17 amino acids. CDR3 sequence: CASSRNNRDRGRDEQFF. CDR3 sequence (DNA): TGCGCCAGCAGCCGGAACAACCGGGACAGGGGGCGCGATGAGCAGTTCTTC.

In its sample, this clone was seen a few times. CDR3 DNA: TGTGCCAGTAGTATCCTAGCGGGGGGCCCGGCAGATACGCAGTATTTT. Translating gives CASSILAGGPADTQYF. The chain is built from TRBV19 and TRBJ2-3, with 11 bases identical to TRBD2. V gave up 3 bases and J gave up 4 bases; unmatched junction bases: 6. Germline V gives CDR1 LNHDA, CDR2 SQIVND (reference sequence). The CDR3 covers 16 residues.

This chain joins TRBV5-1 and TRBJ1-1; D is possibly TRBD1 (5 bases). Trimming removed 0 bases at V and 5 bases at J, with 14 bases between. In germline, CDR1 is SGHRS, CDR2 YFSETQ. There are 15 residues in the CDR3. The CDR3 here is CASSLEGQPGTEAFF. In DNA, the CDR3 is TGCGCCAGCAGCTTGGAAGGACAACCAGGGACTGAAGCTTTCTTT.

CDR3 protein: CASRTLHSSTDTQYF. The CDR3 DNA sequence: TGTGCCAGCAGGACATTGCATAGTAGCACAGATACGCAGTATTTT. The rearrangement joins TRBV28 to TRBJ2-3, with D uncertain. The V and J ends lost 6 bases and 0 bases respectively, with 13 bases between them. CDR3 length: 15 residues. The V gene's germline CDR1 is MDHEN and CDR2 SYDVKM.

In regard to this clone: Other DNA sequences in this sample translate to the same CDR3. The chain uses TRBV6-6 and TRBJ1-1; weak D call: TRBD1 (5 bases). V lost 6 bases and J lost 1, with 9 bases in between. In germline, CDR1 is MNHNY, CDR2 SVGAGI (reference sequence). This CDR3 has 13 amino acids. DNA of the CDR3: TGTGCCAGCAGATTACAGGAGAACACTGAAGCTTTCTTT. Its translation is CASRLQENTEAFF.

This clone was counted only a few times. This rearrangement joins TRBV13 to TRBJ2-7; no clear D. V was trimmed by 6 bases and J by 6 bases, leaving 12 bases between them. The CDR3 has 12 amino acids. Germline V gives CDR1 PRHDT, CDR2 FYEKMQ (reference sequence). The CDR3 bases are TGTGCCAGCAGTACCGCCCCAGGCGAGCAGTACTTC. The encoded protein is CASSTAPGEQYF.

This chain connects TRBV30 to TRBJ1-2, with 8 bases identical to TRBD1. The germline CDR1 and CDR2 sequences are GTSNPN and SVGIG (reference sequence). CDR3 length: 14 amino acids. V dropped 8 bases and J dropped 4; count of bases not matched to a gene: 12. DNA for the CDR3: TGTGCCACTACACCCGGACAGGGAGGCTATGGCTACACCTTC. The encoded protein is CATTPGQGGYGYTF.

The chain is built from TRBV5-4 and TRBJ1-6; D remains ambiguous. This CDR3 spans 16 amino acids. V lost 3 bases and J lost 0, with 10 bases in between. Germline V gene lookup returns CDR1 SGHNT and CDR2 YYREEE (reference sequence). Written as DNA, the CDR3 is TGTGCCAGCAGCTCAGCAACGGGCTCCTATAATTCACCCCTCCACTTT. Translating gives CASSSATGSYNSPLHF.

The V gene is TRBV18, the J gene TRBJ2-5; the match to TRBD2 covers 10 bases. Germline assignment: CDR1 KGHSH and CDR2 LQKENI. The CDR3 extends over 15 amino acids. Losses at the gene ends were 3 bases for V and 3 bases for J; bases not matched to a gene: 4. CDR3 DNA: TGTGCCAGCTCACCCGAACTAGCGGGGAAAGAGACCCAGTACTTC. It codes for CASSPELAGKETQYF. The entire variable domain, with the rest obtained from reference TRBV18 and TRBJ2-5, is as follows: NAGVMQNPRHLVRRRGQEARLRCSPMKGHSHVYWYRQLPEEGLKFMVYLQKENIIDESGMPKERFSAEFPKEGPSILRIQQVVRGDSAAYFCASSPELAGKETQYFGPGTRLLVL.

Only a few counts were recorded for this clone. The CDR3 reads CASSDYGGIGVDTQYF. For the CDR3, the DNA is TGTGCCAGCAGCGACTACGGTGGAATTGGGGTTGATACGCAGTATTTT. The chain combines TRBV9 with TRBJ2-3; D gene unclear. CDR1 is SGDLS and CDR2 is YYNGEE in the germline V gene. This CDR3 contains 16 residues. Trimming cost V 3 bases and J 6 bases, with 20 bases left between them.

There are a few counts of this clone. The V and J genes are TRBV27 and TRBJ2-2; 7 nucleotides line up with TRBD1. Unmatched junction bases numbered 6, after V lost 6 bases and J lost 2 bases. Germline V gene lookup returns CDR1 MNHEY and CDR2 SMNVEV (reference sequence). The CDR3 has 15 residues. Here the CDR3 reads CASSSGGINTGELFF. The CDR3 nucleotides read TGTGCCAGCAGCTCAGGGGGAATCAACACCGGGGAGCTGTTTTTT.

This clone was seen more than once but under ten times. The chain carries TRBV2 and TRBJ1-2; 7 nucleotides match TRBD1. Germline lookup yields CDR1 SNHLY and CDR2 FYNNEI. The CDR3 is 13 amino acids. V lost 5 bases and J lost 8; bases outside the gene matches: 8. The CDR3 DNA follows: TGTGCCAGCAGTCGTAGTACAGGGGACGGCTACACCTTC. As protein: CASSRSTGDGYTF.

The chain employs TRBV4-1 and TRBJ2-7; D perhaps matches TRBD1 (5 bases). CDR3 length: 15 residues. Germline V gene data show CDR1 as MGHRA and CDR2 as YSYEKL. With 1 base removed from V and 0 bases from J, the gap between germline ends came to 10 bases. The CDR3 loop reads CASSQGDSSSYEQYF. The DNA of the CDR3 is TGCGCCAGCAGCCAAGGAGACAGCTCCTCCTACGAGCAGTACTTC.

A remark on this clone: At one of its ends the junction is not consistent with the germline gene, which may arise from a read error. The chain combines TRBV6-5 with TRBJ2-7; 7 nucleotides align to TRBD1. The CDR3 contains 15 residues. Germline V CDR1 and CDR2: MNHEY, SVGAGI. This chain's CDR3 is CASSDSLGDRYEQYF. CDR3 coding DNA: TGTGCCAGCAGTGACTCATTGGGGGACAGATACGAGCAGTACTTC.

This clone was counted a few times. V is TRBV28 and J is TRBJ2-7, with 8 bases lining up with TRBD1. Germline V lookup: CDR1 MDHEN, CDR2 SYDVKM. The CDR3 is 15 amino acids. After removal of 3 bases from V and 5 bases from J, the junction contained 9 bases not matched to a gene. CDR3 nucleotides: TGTGCCAGCAGTTTTTTCCAGGGGGCAATCAACGAGCAGTACTTC. This gives the protein CASSFFQGAINEQYF. Complete variable domain (other parts from reference TRBV28 and TRBJ2-7): DVKVTQSSRYLVKRTGEKVFLECVQDMDHENMFWYRQDPGLGLRLIYFSYDVKMKEKGDIPEGYSVSREKKERFSLILESASTNQTSMYLCASSFFQGAINEQYFGPGTRLTVT.

The rearrangement joins TRBV19 to TRBJ2-7, with D tentatively TRBD1 (5 bases). The CDR3 runs to 15 residues. V gave up 3 bases and J gave up 0 bases, with 12 bases separating them. Germline CDR1 reads LNHDA; CDR2 reads SQIVND (reference sequence). This chain's CDR3 is CASSIKQGSSYEQYF. DNA of the CDR3: TGTGCCAGTAGTATCAAGCAGGGTAGCTCCTACGAGCAGTACTTC.

The chain employs TRBV6-4 and TRBJ1-6; D not resolved. In germline, CDR1 is MRHNA, CDR2 SNTAGT. This CDR3 region has 15 residues. Trimming removed 2 bases at V and 6 bases at J, with 11 bases between. The CDR3 here is CASSDENTPNSPLHF. In nucleotides, the CDR3 is TGTGCCAGCAGTGACGAGAACACCCCTAATTCACCCCTCCACTTT.

Only a few counts were recorded for this clone. The V and J genes are TRBV7-8 and TRBJ1-1, with D possibly being TRBD1 (6 bases). V was cut by 2 bases and J by 6 bases, with 13 bases left in between. This CDR3 is built from 14 residues. Germline assignment: CDR1 SGHVS and CDR2 FQNEAQ. The CDR3 sequence is CASSLRDNWSEAFF. Here the CDR3 DNA reads TGTGCCAGCAGCTTACGGGACAATTGGTCTGAAGCTTTCTTT. The whole variable domain, filled in from reference TRBV7-8 and TRBJ1-1, reads GAGVSQSPRYKVAKRGQDVALRCDPISGHVSLFWYQQALGQGPEFLTYFQNEAQLDKSGLPSDRFFAERPEGSVSTLKIQRTQQEDSAVYLCASSLRDNWSEAFFGQGTRLTVV.